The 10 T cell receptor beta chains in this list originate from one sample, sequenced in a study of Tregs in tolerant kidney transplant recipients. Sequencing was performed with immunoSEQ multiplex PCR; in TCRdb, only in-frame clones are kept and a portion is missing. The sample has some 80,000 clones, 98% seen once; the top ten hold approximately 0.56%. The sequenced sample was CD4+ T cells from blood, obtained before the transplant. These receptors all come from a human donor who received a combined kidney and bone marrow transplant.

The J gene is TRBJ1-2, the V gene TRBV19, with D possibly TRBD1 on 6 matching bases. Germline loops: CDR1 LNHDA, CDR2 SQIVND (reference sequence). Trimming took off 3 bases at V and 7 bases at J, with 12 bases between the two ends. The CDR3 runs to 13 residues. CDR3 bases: TGTGCCAGTAGTATCGACAGGAGTCGTGGCTACACCTTC. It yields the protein CASSIDRSRGYTF.

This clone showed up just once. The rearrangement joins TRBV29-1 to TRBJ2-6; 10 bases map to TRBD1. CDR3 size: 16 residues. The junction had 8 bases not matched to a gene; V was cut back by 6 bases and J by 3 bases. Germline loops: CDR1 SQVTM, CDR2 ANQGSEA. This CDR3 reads CSVGTGEFVGANVLTF. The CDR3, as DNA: TGCAGCGTCGGGACAGGGGAATTCGTTGGGGCCAACGTCCTGACTTTC.

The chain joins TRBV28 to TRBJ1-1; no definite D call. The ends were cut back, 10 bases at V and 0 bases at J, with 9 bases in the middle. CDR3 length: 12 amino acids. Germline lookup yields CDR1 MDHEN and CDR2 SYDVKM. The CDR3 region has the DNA TGTGCCACCCAGATAATGAACACTGAAGCTTTCTTT. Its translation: CATQIMNTEAFF.

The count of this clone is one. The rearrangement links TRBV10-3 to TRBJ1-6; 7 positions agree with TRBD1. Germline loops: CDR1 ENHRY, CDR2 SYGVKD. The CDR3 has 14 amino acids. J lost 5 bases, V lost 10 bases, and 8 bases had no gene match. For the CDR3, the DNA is TGTGCCACCGCGGGACAGTTACATAATTCACCCCTCCACTTT. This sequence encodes CATAGQLHNSPLHF.

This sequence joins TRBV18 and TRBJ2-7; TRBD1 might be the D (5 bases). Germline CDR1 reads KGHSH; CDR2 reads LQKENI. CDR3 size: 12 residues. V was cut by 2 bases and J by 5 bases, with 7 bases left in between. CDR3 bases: TGTGCCAGCTCACCAGTGGACAACGAGCAGTACTTC. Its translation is CASSPVDNEQYF. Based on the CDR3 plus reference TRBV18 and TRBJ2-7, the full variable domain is NAGVMQNPRHLVRRRGQEARLRCSPMKGHSHVYWYRQLPEEGLKFMVYLQKENIIDESGMPKERFSAEFPKEGPSILRIQQVVRGDSAAYFCASSPVDNEQYFGPGTRLTVT.

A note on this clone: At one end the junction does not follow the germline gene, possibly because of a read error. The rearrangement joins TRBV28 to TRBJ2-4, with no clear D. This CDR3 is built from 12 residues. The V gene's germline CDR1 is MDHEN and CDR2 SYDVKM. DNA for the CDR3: TGTGCCAGCAGTCCCCTGTGGCTAGTGTGTGGCTTC. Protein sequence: CASSPLWLVCGF.

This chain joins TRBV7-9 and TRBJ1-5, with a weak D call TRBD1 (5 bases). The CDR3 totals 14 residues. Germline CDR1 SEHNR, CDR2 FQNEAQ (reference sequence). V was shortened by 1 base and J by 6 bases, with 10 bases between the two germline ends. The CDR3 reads CASSLEGRAQPQHF. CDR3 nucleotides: TGTGCCAGCAGCTTAGAGGGCAGGGCTCAGCCCCAGCATTTT.

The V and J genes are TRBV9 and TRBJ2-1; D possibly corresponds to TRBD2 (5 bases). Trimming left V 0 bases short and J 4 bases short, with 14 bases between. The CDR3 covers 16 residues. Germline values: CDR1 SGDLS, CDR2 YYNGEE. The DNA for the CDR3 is TGTGCCAGCAGCGTAGAGGCGGGTTCTGGGTACAATGAGCAGTTCTTC. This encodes CASSVEAGSGYNEQFF.

CDR3 sequence (DNA): TGTGCCAGCATCTCACGTAAGCCCCACTTGGACAGACTTAACTATGGCTACACCTTC. This encodes CASISRKPHLDRLNYGYTF. This rearrangement joins TRBV9 to TRBJ1-2, with a possible D match to TRBD1 (6 bases). Germline CDR1 SGDLS, CDR2 YYNGEE. The CDR3 consists of 19 residues. V lost 6 bases and J lost 1, with 28 bases in between.

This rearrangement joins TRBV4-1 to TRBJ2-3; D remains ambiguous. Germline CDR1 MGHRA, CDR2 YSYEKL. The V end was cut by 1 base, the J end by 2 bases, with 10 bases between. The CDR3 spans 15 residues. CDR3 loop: CASSQAPLSTDTQYF. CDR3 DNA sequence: TGCGCCAGCAGCCAAGCCCCGCTATCCACAGATACGCAGTATTTT.